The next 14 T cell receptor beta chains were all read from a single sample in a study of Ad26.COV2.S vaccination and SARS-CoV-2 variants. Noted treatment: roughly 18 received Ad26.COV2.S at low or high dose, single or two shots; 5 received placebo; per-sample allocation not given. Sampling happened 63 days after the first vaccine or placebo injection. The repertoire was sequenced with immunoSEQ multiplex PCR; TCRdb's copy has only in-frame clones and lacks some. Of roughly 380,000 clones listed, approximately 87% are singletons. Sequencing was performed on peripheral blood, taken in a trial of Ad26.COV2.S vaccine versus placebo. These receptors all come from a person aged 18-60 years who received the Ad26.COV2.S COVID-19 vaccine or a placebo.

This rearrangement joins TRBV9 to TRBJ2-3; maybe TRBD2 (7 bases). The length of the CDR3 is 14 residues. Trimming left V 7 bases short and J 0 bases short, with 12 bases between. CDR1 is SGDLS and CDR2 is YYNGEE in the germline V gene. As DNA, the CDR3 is TGTGCCAGCGGGAGGGGGTCTAGCACAGATACGCAGTATTTT. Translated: CASGRGSSTDTQYF.

CDR3 bases: TGTGCCAGCACCGCCGGGGGCGGGGGGACAGATACGCAGTATTTT. Residues: CASTAGGGGTDTQYF. The chain uses TRBV7-3 and TRBJ2-3; 8 bases are a match to TRBD2. The CDR3 sequence is 15 residues long. With 7 bases clipped from V and 3 bases from J, the junction kept 9 bases outside the gene matches. Germline V gene sequence: CDR1 SGHTA, CDR2 FQGTGA.

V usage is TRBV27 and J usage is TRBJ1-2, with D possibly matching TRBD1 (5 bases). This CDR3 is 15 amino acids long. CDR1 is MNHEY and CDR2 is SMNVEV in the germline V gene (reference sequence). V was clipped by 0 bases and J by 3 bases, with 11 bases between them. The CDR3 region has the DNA TGTGCCAGCAGTTTATCTTGGGGCAGATACTATGGCTACACCTTC. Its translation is CASSLSWGRYYGYTF.

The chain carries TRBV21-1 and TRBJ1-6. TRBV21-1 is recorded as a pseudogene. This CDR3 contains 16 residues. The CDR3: CASSKNWRQSFSPLHF. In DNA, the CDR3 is TGTGCCAGCAGCAAAAATTGGCGGCAGTCTTTTTCACCCCTCCACTTT.

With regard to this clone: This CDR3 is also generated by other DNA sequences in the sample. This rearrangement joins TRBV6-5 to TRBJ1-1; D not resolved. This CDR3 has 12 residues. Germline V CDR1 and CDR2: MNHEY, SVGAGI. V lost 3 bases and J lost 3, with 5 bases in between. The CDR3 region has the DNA TGTGCCAGCAGTTATGGGGACACTGAAGCTTTCTTT. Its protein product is CASSYGDTEAFF.

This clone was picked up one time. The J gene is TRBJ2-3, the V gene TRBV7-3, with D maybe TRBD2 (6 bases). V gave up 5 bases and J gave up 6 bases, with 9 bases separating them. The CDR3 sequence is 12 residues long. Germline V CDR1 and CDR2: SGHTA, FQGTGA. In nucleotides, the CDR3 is TGTGCCAGCAGCCCTGGGGGGGATACGCAGTATTTT. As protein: CASSPGGDTQYF.

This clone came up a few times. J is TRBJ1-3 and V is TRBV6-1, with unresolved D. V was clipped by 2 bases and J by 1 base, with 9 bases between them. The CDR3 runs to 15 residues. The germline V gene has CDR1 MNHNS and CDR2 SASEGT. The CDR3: CASSERWGSGNTIYF. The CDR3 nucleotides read TGTGCCAGCAGTGAAAGGTGGGGTTCTGGAAACACCATATATTTT.

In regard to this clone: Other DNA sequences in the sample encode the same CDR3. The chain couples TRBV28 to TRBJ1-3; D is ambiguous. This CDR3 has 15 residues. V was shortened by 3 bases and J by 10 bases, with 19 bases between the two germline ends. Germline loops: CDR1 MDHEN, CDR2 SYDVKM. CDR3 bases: TGTGCCAGCAGTTTTTGGGGTTCCCCGTCAGGTACCATATATTTT. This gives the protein CASSFWGSPSGTIYF.

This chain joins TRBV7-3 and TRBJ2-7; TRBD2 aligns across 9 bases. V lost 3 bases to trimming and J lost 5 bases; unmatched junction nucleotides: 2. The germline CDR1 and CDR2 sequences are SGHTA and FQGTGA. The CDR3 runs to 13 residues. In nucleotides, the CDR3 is TGTGCCAGCAGCTTGGGACTAGCAAACGAGCAGTACTTC. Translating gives CASSLGLANEQYF.

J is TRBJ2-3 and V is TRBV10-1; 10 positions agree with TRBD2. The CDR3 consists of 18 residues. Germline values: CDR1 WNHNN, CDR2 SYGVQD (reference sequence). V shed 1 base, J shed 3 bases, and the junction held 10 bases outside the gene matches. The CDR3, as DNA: TGCGCCAGCAGTGAGTGGGGTCTAGCGGGGGTCCTTACAGATACGCAGTATTTT. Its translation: CASSEWGLAGVLTDTQYF.

CDR3 DNA sequence: TGCGCCAGCAGCCCCACCCGACAGGGGGGCACTGAAGCTTTCTTT. Its translation is CASSPTRQGGTEAFF. The V and J genes are TRBV4-1 and TRBJ1-1, with 9 bases matching TRBD1. The length of the CDR3 is 15 residues. Germline CDR1 is MGHRA and CDR2 is YSYEKL. The trim removed 4 bases at V and 4 bases at J, leaving 7 bases unmatched.

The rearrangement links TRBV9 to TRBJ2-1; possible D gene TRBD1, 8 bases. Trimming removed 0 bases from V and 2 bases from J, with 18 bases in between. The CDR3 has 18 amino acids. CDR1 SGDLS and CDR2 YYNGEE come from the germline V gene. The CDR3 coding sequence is TGTGCCAGCAGCGTAGCGGGGGGACAGGCCTCTGCCTACAATGAGCAGTTCTTC. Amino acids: CASSVAGGQASAYNEQFF.

The CDR3 is CASGWTGGYEQYF. CDR3 bases: TGTGCCAGCGGATGGACAGGGGGCTACGAGCAGTACTTC. The V gene is TRBV25-1, the J gene TRBJ2-7, with 10 bases that match TRBD1. CDR1 and CDR2 (germline): MGHDK, SYGVNS. The CDR3 sequence is 13 residues long. The trim removed 8 bases at V and 3 bases at J, leaving 4 bases unmatched.

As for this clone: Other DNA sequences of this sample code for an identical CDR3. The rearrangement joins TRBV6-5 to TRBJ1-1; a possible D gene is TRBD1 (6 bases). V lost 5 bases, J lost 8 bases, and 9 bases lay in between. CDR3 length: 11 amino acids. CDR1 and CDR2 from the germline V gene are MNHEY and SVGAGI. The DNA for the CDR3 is TGTGCCAGCAGTACGGGGACAGAAGCTTTCTTT. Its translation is CASSTGTEAFF.